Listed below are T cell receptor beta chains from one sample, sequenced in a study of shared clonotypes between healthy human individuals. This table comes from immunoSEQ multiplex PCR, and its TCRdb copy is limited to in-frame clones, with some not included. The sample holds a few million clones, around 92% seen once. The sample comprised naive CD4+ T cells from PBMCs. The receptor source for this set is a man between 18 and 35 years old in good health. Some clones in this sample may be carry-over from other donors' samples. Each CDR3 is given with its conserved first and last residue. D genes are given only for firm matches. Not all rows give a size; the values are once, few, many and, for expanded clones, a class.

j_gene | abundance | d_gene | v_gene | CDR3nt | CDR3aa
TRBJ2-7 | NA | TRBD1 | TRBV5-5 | TGTGCCAGCAACAGACAGGGTTTGGCTGGGGAGCAGTACTTC | CASNRQGLAGEQYF
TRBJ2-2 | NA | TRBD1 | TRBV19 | TGTGCCAGTAGCTCAGGGACAGGGGGTGAAAACGGGGAGCTGTTTTTT | CASSSGTGGENGELFF
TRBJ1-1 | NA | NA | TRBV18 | TGTGCCAGCTCGTCGGCGGCCGCGAACACTGAAGCTTTCTTT | CASSSAAANTEAFF
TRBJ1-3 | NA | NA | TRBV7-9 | TGTGCCAGCAGCTTAGAGATGGAGCTAGGAGTTGGAAACACCATATATTTT | CASSLEMELGVGNTIYF
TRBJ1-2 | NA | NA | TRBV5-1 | TGCGCCAGCAGCTTGGCCGGGGACCAACACTCGGGGCGATATGGCTACACCTTC | CASSLAGDQHSGRYGYTF
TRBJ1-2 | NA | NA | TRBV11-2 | TGTGCCAGCAGCCTAATACGGACAGAAAACTATGGCTACACCTTC | CASSLIRTENYGYTF
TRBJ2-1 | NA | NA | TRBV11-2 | TGTGCCAGCAGCTCTAGGGGCGGCAATGAGCAGTTCTTC | CASSSRGGNEQFF
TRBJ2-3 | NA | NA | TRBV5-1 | TGCGCCAGCAGCAGAAACAGGGCTAGCACAGATACGCAGTATTTT | CASSRNRASTDTQYF
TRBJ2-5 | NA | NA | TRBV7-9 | TGTGCCAGCAGCTTATCCCCGAACAGAGGACAAGAGACCCAGTACTTC | CASSLSPNRGQETQYF
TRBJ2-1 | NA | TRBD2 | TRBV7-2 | TGTGCCAGCAGTCCGACTAGCGCGAGCTCCTACAATGAGCAGTTCTTC | CASSPTSASSYNEQFF
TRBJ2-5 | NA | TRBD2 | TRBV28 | TGTGCCAGCAGTTCCGGGGGGGCTGAGGAAGAGACCCAGTACTTC | CASSSGGAEEETQYF
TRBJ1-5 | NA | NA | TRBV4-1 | TGCGCCAGCAGCCAGGGTCAGTGGCAGCCCCAGCATTTT | CASSQGQWQPQHF
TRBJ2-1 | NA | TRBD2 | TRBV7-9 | TGTGCCAGCAGCTTCGCTCTAGCGGGAGTAACCTACAATGAGCAGTTCTTC | CASSFALAGVTYNEQFF
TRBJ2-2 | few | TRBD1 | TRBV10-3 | TGTGCCATCAGCCCGACAGGGTCAGCCGGGGAGCTGTTTTTT | CAISPTGSAGELFF
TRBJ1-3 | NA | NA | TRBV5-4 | TGTGCCAGCACCGACTGGGGGGCTGGAAACACCATATATTTT | CASTDWGAGNTIYF
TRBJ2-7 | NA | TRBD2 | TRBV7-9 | TGTGCCAGCAGTAATGAGCTAGCGGGAGTCCACGAGCAGTACTTC | CASSNELAGVHEQYF
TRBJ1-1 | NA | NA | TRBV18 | TGTGCCAGCTCACCACCGGAGGGACTGGGCACTGAAGCTTTCTTT | CASSPPEGLGTEAFF
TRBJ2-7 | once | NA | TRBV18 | TGTGCCAGCTCACCCCAACCCGTCCAGGGTATCGAGCAGTACTTC | CASSPQPVQGIEQYF
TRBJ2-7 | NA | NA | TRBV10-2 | TGCGCCAGCAGCCTGGACGGAAGATCCTACGAGCAGTACTTC | CASSLDGRSYEQYF
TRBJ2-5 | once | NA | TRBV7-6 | TGTGCCAGCAGCCAGGGGCAGCGCGTACAAGAGACCCAGTACTTC | CASSQGQRVQETQYF
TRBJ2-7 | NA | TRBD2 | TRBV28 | TGTGCCAGCGGGAGGGGCTCCCCCTACGAGCAGTACTTC | CASGRGSPYEQYF
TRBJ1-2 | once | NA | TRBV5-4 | TGTGCCAGCAGCTTGGTGGAGGGAACTGGCTACACCTTC | CASSLVEGTGYTF
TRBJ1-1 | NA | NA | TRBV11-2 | TGTGCCAGCAGCTTATCATATTTTCCGGGGAAGAACACTGAAGCTTTCTTT | CASSLSYFPGKNTEAFF
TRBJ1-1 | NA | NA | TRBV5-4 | TGTGCCAGCAGCCCCCCCATGGGTGTAGCTTTCTTT | CASSPPMGVAFF
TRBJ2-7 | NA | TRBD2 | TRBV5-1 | TGCGCCAGCAGCTCAACTAGCGGGAGTTACTACGAGCAGTACTTC | CASSSTSGSYYEQYF
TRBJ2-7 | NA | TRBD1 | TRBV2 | TGTGCCAGCAGGGCCCCGGGACAGGGGATCTACGAGCAGTACTTC | CASRAPGQGIYEQYF
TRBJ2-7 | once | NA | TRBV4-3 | TGCGCCAGCAGCCAAGATATGGGGGGAGGAGGACACGAGCAGTACTTC | CASSQDMGGGGHEQYF
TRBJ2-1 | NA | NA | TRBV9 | TGTGCCAGCAGCGTAGAAGGCGACTTCTACAATGAGCAGTTCTTC | CASSVEGDFYNEQFF
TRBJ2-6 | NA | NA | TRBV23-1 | TGCGCCAGCAGTCAATCCCCCCTGCGCTCAAGGGCCAACGTCCTGACTTTC | CASSQSPLRSRANVLTF
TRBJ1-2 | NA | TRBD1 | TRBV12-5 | TGTGCTAGTGGCTACGAAAACCGGGACAGCTCCTTC | CASGYENRDSSF
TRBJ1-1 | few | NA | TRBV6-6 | TGTGCCAGCAGGGACAGCACTGAAGCTTTCTTT | CASRDSTEAFF
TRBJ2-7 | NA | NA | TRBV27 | TGTGCCTCCCTAAGAGTCCACGAGCAGTACTTC | CASLRVHEQYF
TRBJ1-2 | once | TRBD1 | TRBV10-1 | TGCGCCAGCAACCCGGGACAGAACTATGGCTACACCTTC | CASNPGQNYGYTF
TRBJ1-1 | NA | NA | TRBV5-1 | TGCGCCAGCAGCTTGGCTGGGGCCATGAACACTGAAGCTTTCTTT | CASSLAGAMNTEAFF
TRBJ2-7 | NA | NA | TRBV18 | TGTGCCAGCTCACCTCTAGGCCCCCCACAGGGGACTTTGGAGCAGTACTTC | CASSPLGPPQGTLEQYF
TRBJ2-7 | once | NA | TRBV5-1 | TGCGCCAGCAGCTTCTCTCCTGTGCCGGATCCTTCCTACGAGCAGTACTTC | CASSFSPVPDPSYEQYF
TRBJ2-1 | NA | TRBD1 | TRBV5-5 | TGTGCCAGCAGCCTGGGACAGGGGGCTTACAATGAGCAGTTCTTC | CASSLGQGAYNEQFF
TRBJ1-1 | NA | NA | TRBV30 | TGTGCCTGGAGAGCCCATCGAGTTGCCGGTTCGACTGAAGCTTTCTTT | CAWRAHRVAGSTEAFF
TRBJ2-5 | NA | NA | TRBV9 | TGTGCCAGCAGCGGGGGCCCCCGGGAGACCCAGTACTTC | CASSGGPRETQYF
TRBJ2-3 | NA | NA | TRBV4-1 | TGCGCCAGCAGCCAAAGCGGAGACCTCACAGATACGCAGTATTTT | CASSQSGDLTDTQYF
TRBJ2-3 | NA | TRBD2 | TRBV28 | TGTGCCAGCCATAGCGGGAGTGGCACAGATACGCAGTATTTT | CASHSGSGTDTQYF
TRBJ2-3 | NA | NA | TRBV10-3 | TGTGCCATCAGTGAGTCCTCTGCGGCCACAGATACGCAGTATTTT | CAISESSAATDTQYF
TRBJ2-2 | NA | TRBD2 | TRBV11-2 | TGTGCCAGCAGCCATCGTCTTAGCGGGAGTGGGACCGGGGAGCTGTTTTTT | CASSHRLSGSGTGELFF
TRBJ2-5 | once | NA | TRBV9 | TGTGCCAGCAGCGCCTCGGGTAGCATTACCCAAGAGACCCAGTACTTC | CASSASGSITQETQYF
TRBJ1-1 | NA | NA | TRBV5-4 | TGTGCCAGCTCACACGATGTGAACACTGAAGCTTTCTTT | CASSHDVNTEAFF
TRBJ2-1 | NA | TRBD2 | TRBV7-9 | TGTGCCAGCAGCTTATTTAGCGGGAGTCGCAATGAGCAGTTCTTC | CASSLFSGSRNEQFF
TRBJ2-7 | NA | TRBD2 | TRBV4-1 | TGCGCCAGCAGCCTCTCAGGGGCTAGCGGGAGCTACGAGCAGTACTTC | CASSLSGASGSYEQYF
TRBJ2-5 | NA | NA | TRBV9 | TGTGCCAGCAGCGTAGGTAGCGAGAGGCAAGAGACCCAGTACTTC | CASSVGSERQETQYF
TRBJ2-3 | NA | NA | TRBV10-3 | TGTGCCATCAGGGAGAGGGATGGCACAGATACGCAGTATTTT | CAIRERDGTDTQYF
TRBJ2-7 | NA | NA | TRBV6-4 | TGTGCCAGCAGTCGAGGGCAGAGCTCCTACGAGCAGTACTTC | CASSRGQSSYEQYF
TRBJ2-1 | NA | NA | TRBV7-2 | TGTGCCAGCAGCTTAGGGGTTGGCAATGAGCAGTTCTTC | CASSLGVGNEQFF
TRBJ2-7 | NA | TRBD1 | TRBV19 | TGTGCCAGTAGTATTGGACAGGGTAGGTCCTACGAGCAGTACTTC | CASSIGQGRSYEQYF
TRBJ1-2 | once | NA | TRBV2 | TGTGCCAGCAGTGAAGGGTCCATCGGTGGCTACACCTTC | CASSEGSIGGYTF
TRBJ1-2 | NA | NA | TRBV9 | TGTGCCAGCAGCGTAGCCACAGGGTATGGCTACACCTTC | CASSVATGYGYTF
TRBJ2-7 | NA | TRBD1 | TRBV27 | TGTGCCAGCAGTCTCGGACAGGGTGGCTACGAGCAGTACTTC | CASSLGQGGYEQYF
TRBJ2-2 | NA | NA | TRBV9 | TGTGCCAGCAGCGGCGAGGCGGGGTGGTCGAGTGGTTTCACCGGGGAGCTGTTTTTT | CASSGEAGWSSGFTGELFF
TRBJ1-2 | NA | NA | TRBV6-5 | TGTGCCAGCAAGCGACAGACCGCCTATGGCTACACCTTC | CASKRQTAYGYTF